This is a list of T cell receptor beta chains from one sample in a study of T cell repertoires in cytomegalovirus infection. MiXCR, applied by TCRdb to the reads, yields one record per CDR3 protein. The sample contains about 300,000 distinct CDR3 sequences, 25% of which appear only once. Sequencing used PBMCs. All receptors derive from a human donor in good health (CMV status not recorded). Some clones in this sample may be carry-over from other donors' samples. CDR3s include the opening cysteine and the closing phenylalanine or tryptophan. Fields, in order: clone size, D gene, V gene, J gene, CDR3 protein, CDR3 DNA. The D gene is left open where the match is weak. For some rows the clone size is stated as once, few or many, or as a class when expanded; others skip it.

size: -
D: TRBD1
V: TRBV30
J: TRBJ1-5
CDR3: CAWSVGQGDQPQHF
DNA: TGTGCCTGGAGTGTTGGGCAGGGGGATCAGCCCCAGCATTTT

size: -
D: -
V: TRBV7-8
J: TRBJ2-2
CDR3: CASTSGIGELFF
DNA: TGTGCCAGCACCTCTGGTATCGGGGAGCTGTTTTTT

size: once
D: -
V: TRBV5-6
J: TRBJ1-3
CDR3: CASSLSRALGNTIYF
DNA: TGTGCCAGCAGCTTGAGTAGGGCGTTGGGAAACACCATATATTTT

size: few
D: TRBD2
V: TRBV28
J: TRBJ2-7
CDR3: CASSSTGTSGRALYEQYF
DNA: TGTGCCAGCAGTTCCACCGGGACTAGCGGGAGGGCCCTCTACGAGCAGTACTTC

size: -
D: -
V: TRBV15
J: TRBJ1-1
CDR3: CATSRDGQENTEAFF
DNA: TGTGCCACCAGCAGAGATGGGCAGGAGAACACTGAAGCTTTCTTT

size: few
D: -
V: TRBV29-1
J: TRBJ2-3
CDR3: CSVESRATDTQYF
DNA: TGCAGCGTTGAATCTAGAGCGACAGATACGCAGTATTTT

size: few
D: -
V: TRBV28
J: TRBJ1-5
CDR3: CASSFVGAEEPQHF
DNA: TGTGCCAGCAGTTTTGTCGGCGCCGAAGAGCCCCAGCATTTT

size: -
D: -
V: TRBV28
J: TRBJ1-3
CDR3: CASSKRTYGNTIYF
DNA: TGTGCCAGCAGCAAGAGGACGTATGGAAACACCATATATTTT

size: few
D: TRBD1
V: TRBV20-1
J: TRBJ1-5
CDR3: CSASRQGNDQPQHF
DNA: TGCAGTGCTAGCCGACAGGGGAACGATCAGCCCCAGCATTTT

size: -
D: -
V: TRBV27
J: TRBJ2-1
CDR3: CASRRSSYNEQFF
DNA: TGTGCCAGCAGACGGAGCTCCTACAATGAGCAGTTCTTC